This TCR beta chain appears in the sequencing data of a study of OX40 agonist ivuxolimab in advanced cancers. Study-wide findings and caveats: Expanded clones were, on average, more numerous in CD8+ T cells than in CD4+.

Per the germline V gene, CDR1 is LNHDA and CDR2 is SQIVND (reference sequence). The V gene lost 3 bases and the J gene lost 4 bases, with 12 bases spanning the gap. The CDR3 has 15 amino acids. As to this clone: Its specificity is unknown.

Sequencing used immunoSEQ multiplex PCR; TCRdb keeps in-frame clones, though not all of them. This sample carries tens of thousands of clones, 82% of them seen once, and the ten largest clones take less than 25%. This sample comprised CD4+ or CD8+ T cells sorted from blood, obtained in a trial of the OX40 agonist ivuxolimab. The chain recombines TRBV19 with TRBJ2-2; D call uncertain. The sequence came from an adult with an advanced solid tumor such as melanoma, head and neck, liver or kidney cancer. CDR3 loop: CASSMWGMGTGELFF. CDR3 nucleotide sequence: TGTGCCAGTAGTATGTGGGGAATGGGCACCGGGGAGCTGTTTTTT.